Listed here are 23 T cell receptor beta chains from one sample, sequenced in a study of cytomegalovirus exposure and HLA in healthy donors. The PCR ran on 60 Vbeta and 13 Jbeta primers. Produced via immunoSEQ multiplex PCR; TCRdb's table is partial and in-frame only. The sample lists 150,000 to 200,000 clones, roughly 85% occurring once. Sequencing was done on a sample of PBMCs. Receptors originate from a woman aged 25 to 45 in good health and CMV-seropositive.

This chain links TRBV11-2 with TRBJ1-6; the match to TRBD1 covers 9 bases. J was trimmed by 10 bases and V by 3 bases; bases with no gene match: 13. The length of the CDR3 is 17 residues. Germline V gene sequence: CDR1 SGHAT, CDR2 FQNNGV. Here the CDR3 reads CASSLATLQGARSPLHF. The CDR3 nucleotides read TGTGCCAGCAGCTTGGCTACCTTACAGGGGGCTCGATCACCCCTCCACTTT.

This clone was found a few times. The CDR3 sequence is CASSFRTRVKTQYF. CDR3 DNA sequence: TGTGCCAGCAGCTTTAGGACTAGAGTGAAGACCCAGTACTTC. The chain joins TRBV13 to TRBJ2-5, with TRBD2 matching 7 bases. With V trimmed by 3 bases and J by 6 bases, 7 bases remained unmatched. The germline gives CDR1 PRHDT, CDR2 FYEKMQ (reference sequence). There are 14 residues in the CDR3.

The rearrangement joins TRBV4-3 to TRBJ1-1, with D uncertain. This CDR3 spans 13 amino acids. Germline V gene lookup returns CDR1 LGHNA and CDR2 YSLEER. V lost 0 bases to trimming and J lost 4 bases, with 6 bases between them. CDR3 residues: CASSQDRITEAFF. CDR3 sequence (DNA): TGCGCCAGCAGCCAAGATAGAATCACTGAAGCTTTCTTT.

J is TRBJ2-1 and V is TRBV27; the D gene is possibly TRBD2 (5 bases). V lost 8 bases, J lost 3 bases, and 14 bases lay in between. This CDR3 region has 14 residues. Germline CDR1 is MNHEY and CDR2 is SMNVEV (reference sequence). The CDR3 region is CASQLSGIYNEQFF. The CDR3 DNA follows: TGTGCCAGCCAGTTGTCGGGGATCTACAATGAGCAGTTCTTC.

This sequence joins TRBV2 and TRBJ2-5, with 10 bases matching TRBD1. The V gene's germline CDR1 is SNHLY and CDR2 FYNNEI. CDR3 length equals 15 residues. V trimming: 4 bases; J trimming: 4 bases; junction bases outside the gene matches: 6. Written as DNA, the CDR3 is TGTGCCAGCAGTGTTAGGACAGGGGGGGGAGAGACCCAGTACTTC. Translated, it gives CASSVRTGGGETQYF.

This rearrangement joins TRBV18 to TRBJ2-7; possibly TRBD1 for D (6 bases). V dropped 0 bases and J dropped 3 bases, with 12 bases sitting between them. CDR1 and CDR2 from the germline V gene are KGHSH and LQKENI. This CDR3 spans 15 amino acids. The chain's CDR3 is CASSPPAGDYYEQYF. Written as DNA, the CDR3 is TGTGCCAGCTCACCACCGGCAGGGGATTACTACGAGCAGTACTTC.

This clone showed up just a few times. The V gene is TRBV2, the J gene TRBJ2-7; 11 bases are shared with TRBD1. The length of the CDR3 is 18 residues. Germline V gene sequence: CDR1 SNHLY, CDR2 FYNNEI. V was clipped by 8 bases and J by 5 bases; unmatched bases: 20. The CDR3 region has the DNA TGTGCCAGCTCAACTCGGGACAGGGGGGAGTCGGATATCCACGAGCAGTACTTC. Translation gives CASSTRDRGESDIHEQYF.

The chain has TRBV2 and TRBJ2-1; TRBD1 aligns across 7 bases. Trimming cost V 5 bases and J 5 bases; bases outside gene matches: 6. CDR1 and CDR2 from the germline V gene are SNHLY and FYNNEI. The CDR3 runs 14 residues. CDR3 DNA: TGTGCCAGCAGTACCGACAGGGCTAACAATGAGCAGTTCTTC. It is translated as CASSTDRANNEQFF.

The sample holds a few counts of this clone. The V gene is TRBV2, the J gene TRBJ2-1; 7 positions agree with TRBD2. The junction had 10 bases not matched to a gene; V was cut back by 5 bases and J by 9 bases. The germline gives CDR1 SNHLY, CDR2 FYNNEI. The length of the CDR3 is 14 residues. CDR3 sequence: CASSWLAATGEQFF. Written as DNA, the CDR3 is TGTGCCAGCAGTTGGCTAGCGGCTACTGGTGAGCAGTTCTTC.

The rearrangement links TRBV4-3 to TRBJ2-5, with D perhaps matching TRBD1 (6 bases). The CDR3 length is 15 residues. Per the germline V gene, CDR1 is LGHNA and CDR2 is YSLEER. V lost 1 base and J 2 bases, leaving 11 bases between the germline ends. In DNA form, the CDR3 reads TGCGCCAGCAGCCAAGTGGGCCAGGGGCAAGAGACCCAGTACTTC. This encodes CASSQVGQGQETQYF.

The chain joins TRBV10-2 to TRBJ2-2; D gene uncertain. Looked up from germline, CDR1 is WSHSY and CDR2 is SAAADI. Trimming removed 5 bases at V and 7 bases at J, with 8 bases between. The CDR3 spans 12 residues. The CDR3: CASSPPGGELFF. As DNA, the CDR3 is TGCGCCAGCAGTCCCCCCGGCGGGGAGCTGTTTTTT.

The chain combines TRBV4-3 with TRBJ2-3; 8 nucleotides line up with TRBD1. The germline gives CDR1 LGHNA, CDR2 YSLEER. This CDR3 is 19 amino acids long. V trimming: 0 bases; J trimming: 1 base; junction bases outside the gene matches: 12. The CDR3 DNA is TGCGCCAGCAGCCAAGAAGGTAGGACAGGGTCCGCTGGCACAGATACGCAGTATTTT. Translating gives CASSQEGRTGSAGTDTQYF.

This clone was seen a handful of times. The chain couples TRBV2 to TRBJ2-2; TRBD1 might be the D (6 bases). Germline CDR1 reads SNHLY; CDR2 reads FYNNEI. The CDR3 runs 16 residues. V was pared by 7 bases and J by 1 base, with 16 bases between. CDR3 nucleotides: TGTGCCAGCACCGATGGTACAGGGCTGAACACCGGGGAGCTGTTTTTT. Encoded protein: CASTDGTGLNTGELFF.

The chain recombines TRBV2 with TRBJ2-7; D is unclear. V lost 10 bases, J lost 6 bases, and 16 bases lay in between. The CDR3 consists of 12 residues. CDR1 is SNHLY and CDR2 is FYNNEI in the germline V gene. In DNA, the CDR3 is TGTGCCACCGTCGCCGGCAGAGGCGAGCAGTACTTC. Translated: CATVAGRGEQYF. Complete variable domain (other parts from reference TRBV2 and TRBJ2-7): EPEVTQTPSHQVTQMGQEVILRCVPISNHLYFYWYRQILGQKVEFLVSFYNNEISEKSEIFDDQFSVERPDGSNFTLKIRSTKLEDSAMYFCATVAGRGEQYFGPGTRLTVT.

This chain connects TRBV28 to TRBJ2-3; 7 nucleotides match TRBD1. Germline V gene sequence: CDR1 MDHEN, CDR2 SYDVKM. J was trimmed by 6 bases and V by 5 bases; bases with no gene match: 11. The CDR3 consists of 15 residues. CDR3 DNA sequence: TGTGCCAGCAGTCCGAGGACAGGCCGACATGATACGCAGTATTTT. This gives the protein CASSPRTGRHDTQYF.

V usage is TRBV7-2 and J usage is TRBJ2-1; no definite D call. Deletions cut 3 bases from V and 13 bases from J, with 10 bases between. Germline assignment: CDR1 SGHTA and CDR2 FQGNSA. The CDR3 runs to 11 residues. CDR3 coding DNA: TGTGCCAGCAGCTTCAAAGCGTATCAGTTCTTC. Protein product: CASSFKAYQFF.

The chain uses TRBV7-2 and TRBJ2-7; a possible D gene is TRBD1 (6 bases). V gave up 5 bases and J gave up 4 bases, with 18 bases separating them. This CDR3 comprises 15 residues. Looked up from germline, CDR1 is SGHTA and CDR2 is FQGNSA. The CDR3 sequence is CASSPLTRGRYEQYF. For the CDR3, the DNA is TGTGCCAGCAGCCCTCTCACTAGGGGGAGATACGAGCAGTACTTC.

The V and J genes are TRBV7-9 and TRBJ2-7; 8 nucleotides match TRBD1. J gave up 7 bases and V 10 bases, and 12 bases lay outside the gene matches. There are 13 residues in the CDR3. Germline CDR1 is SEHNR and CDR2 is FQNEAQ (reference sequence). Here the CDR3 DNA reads TGTGCCATCTGGACAGGGCTAAGTGAGGAGCAGTACTTC. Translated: CAIWTGLSEEQYF. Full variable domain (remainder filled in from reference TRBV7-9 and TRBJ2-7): DTGVSQNPRHKITKRGQNVTFRCDPISEHNRLYWYRQTLGQGPEFLTYFQNEAQLEKSRLLSDRFSAERPKGSFSTLEIQRTEQGDSAMYLCAIWTGLSEEQYFGPGTRLTVT.

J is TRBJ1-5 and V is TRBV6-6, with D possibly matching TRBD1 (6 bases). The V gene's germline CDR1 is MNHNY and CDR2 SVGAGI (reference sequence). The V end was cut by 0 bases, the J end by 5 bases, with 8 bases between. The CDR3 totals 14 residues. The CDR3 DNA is TGTGCCAGCAGTTACTCGGACAGAGATCAGCCCCAGCATTTT. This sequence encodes CASSYSDRDQPQHF.

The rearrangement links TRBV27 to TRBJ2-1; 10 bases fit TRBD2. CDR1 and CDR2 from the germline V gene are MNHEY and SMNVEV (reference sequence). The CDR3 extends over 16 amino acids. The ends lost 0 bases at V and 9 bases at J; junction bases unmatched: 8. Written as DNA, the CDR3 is TGTGCCAGCAGTTTATCAGGAGCGGGGGGGCGTAGTGAGCAGTTCTTC. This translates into CASSLSGAGGRSEQFF.

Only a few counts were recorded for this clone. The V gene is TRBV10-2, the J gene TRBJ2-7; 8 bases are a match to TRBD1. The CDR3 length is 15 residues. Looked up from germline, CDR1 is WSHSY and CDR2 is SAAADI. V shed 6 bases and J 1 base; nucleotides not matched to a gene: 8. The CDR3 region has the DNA TGCGCCAGCAGCTCGCTCGGGGACAGGTCCTACGAGCAGTACTTC. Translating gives CASSSLGDRSYEQYF.

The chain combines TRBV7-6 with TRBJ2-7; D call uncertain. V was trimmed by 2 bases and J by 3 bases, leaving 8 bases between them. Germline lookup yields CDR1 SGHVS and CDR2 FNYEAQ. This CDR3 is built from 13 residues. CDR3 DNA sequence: TGTGCCAGCAGCTTATTGGAGTTCTACGAGCAGTACTTC. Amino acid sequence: CASSLLEFYEQYF.

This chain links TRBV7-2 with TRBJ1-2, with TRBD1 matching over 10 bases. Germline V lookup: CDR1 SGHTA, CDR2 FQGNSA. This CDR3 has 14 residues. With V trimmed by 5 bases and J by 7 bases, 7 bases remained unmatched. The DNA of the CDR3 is TGTGCCAGCAGCCCCGGACAGGGGGAAGGTGGCTACACCTTC. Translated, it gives CASSPGQGEGGYTF. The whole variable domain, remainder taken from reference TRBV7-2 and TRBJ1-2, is GAGVSQSPSNKVTEKGKDVELRCDPISGHTALYWYRQSLGQGLEFLIYFQGNSAPDKSGLPSDRFSAERTGGSVSTLTIQRTQQEDSAVYLCASSPGQGEGGYTFGSGTRLTVV.